Listed below are T cell receptor beta chains from one sample, sequenced in a study of T cells after yellow fever vaccination. One entry per CDR3 protein, called by TCRdb with MiXCR from the 5' RACE reads. The table lists 510,000 or so distinct CDR3 sequences, 15% to 20% of them singletons. The source was PBMCs, collected 15 days after the yellow fever booster vaccination. The receptors stem from a man aged 25-45 years who received the YFV17D yellow fever vaccine. CDR3s include the opening cysteine and the closing phenylalanine or tryptophan. D genes are given only for firm matches. Size is stated for part of the rows, as once, few or many counts, or as a class when the clone is expanded.

J	size	D	V	CDR3	DNA
TRBJ2-7	many	TRBD1	TRBV7-9	CASSPSSRTGSYEQYF	TGTGCCAGCAGCCCCAGTTCTAGGACAGGGAGCTACGAGCAGTACTTC
TRBJ2-5	few	-	TRBV5-6	CASSPTVAQETQYF	TGTGCCAGCAGCCCGACGGTAGCACAAGAGACCCAGTACTTC
TRBJ2-3	few	TRBD1	TRBV10-3	CAISRDRYTDTQYF	TGTGCCATCAGCCGGGACAGATACACAGATACGCAGTATTTT
TRBJ2-7	-	-	TRBV5-5	CASSLLGGNDYEQYF	TGTGCCAGCAGCCTCCTCGGAGGTAACGACTACGAGCAGTACTTC
TRBJ2-2	-	TRBD1	TRBV24-1	CATRTGTTGELFF	TGTGCCACCAGGACAGGGACCACCGGGGAGCTGTTTTTT
TRBJ2-5	-	-	TRBV7-7	CASAEGSVAETQYF	TGTGCTAGCGCCGAGGGATCTGTAGCAGAGACCCAGTACTTC
TRBJ2-5	-	-	TRBV9	CASSASGTTRGAQYF	TGTGCCAGCAGCGCCTCCGGGACCACCCGTGGGGCCCAGTACTTC
TRBJ2-2	few	-	TRBV12-3/TRBV12-4	CASSPQGSDTGELFF	TGTGCCAGCAGTCCACAGGGTAGCGACACCGGGGAGCTGTTTTTT
TRBJ2-7	few	TRBD1	TRBV27	CATSTGGNEQYF	TGTGCCACATCTACAGGGGGCAACGAGCAGTACTTC
TRBJ2-1	few	-	TRBV10-3	CATGRVNEQFF	TGTGCCACAGGACGGGTTAATGAGCAGTTCTTC
TRBJ2-5	-	-	TRBV19	CASSIDPWTEKETQYF	TGTGCCAGTAGTATAGATCCCTGGACAGAAAAAGAGACCCAGTACTTC
TRBJ2-7	few	-	TRBV7-2	CASSLTVGEQYF	TGTGCCAGCAGCTTAACGGTTGGAGAGCAGTACTTC
TRBJ1-2	-	-	TRBV2	CASSEHDAGYTF	TGTGCCAGCAGTGAACACGACGCAGGCTACACCTTC
TRBJ2-2	-	-	TRBV7-2	CASSPVGGSNTGELFF	TGTGCCAGCAGCCCCGTGGGAGGTTCGAACACCGGGGAGCTGTTTTTT
TRBJ2-1	-	TRBD2	TRBV3-1	CASSQDRGLAGFAGNEQFF	TGTGCCAGCAGCCAAGATCGGGGACTAGCGGGATTCGCCGGGAATGAGCAGTTCTTC
TRBJ1-4	few	TRBD1	TRBV7-2	CASRQTGGAEKLFF	TGTGCCAGCAGACAAACAGGGGGAGCTGAAAAACTGTTTTTT
TRBJ2-2	-	-	TRBV7-2	CASSLTLGGGPGELFF	TGTGCCAGCAGCTTAACCTTAGGAGGAGGGCCCGGGGAGCTGTTTTTT
TRBJ1-1	few	-	TRBV7-9	CASSLGSDGTEAFF	TGTGCCAGCAGCTTAGGTTCTGACGGGACTGAAGCTTTCTTT
TRBJ2-1	-	TRBD2	TRBV30	CAWRTSGTNYNEQFF	TGTGCCTGGAGGACTAGCGGGACCAACTACAATGAGCAGTTCTTC
TRBJ2-7	few	TRBD2	TRBV6-6	CASSSAGGKGQYF	TGTGCCAGCAGTTCCGCCGGGGGGAAGGGGCAGTACTTC
TRBJ2-1	-	-	TRBV15	CATSSAGRTLTYNEQFF	TGTGCCACCAGCAGCGCTGGCAGGACCCTTACCTACAATGAGCAGTTCTTC
TRBJ2-7	-	-	TRBV20-1	CSARVVGAPEQYF	TGCAGTGCTAGAGTCGTAGGGGCCCCCGAGCAGTACTTC
TRBJ1-3	few	-	TRBV4-1	CASSYDSSSGNTIYF	TGCGCCAGCAGTTATGACTCGAGCTCTGGAAACACCATATATTTT
TRBJ1-6	few	-	TRBV15	CATSRDRGVKYSPLHF	TGTGCCACCAGCAGAGATCGGGGGGTGAAGTATTCACCCCTCCACTTT
TRBJ2-7	few	TRBD1	TRBV12-3/TRBV12-4	CASSTTGEYEQYF	TGTGCCAGCAGCACGACAGGGGAATACGAGCAGTACTTC
TRBJ2-7	few	TRBD1	TRBV10-3	CAISDEGTELPEQYF	TGTGCCATCAGTGATGAGGGGACAGAGCTGCCCGAGCAGTACTTC
TRBJ2-3	-	-	TRBV7-6	CASSPMDLTVGGVEDTQYF	TGTGCCAGCAGCCCCATGGACTTAACTGTGGGGGGTGTTGAAGATACGCAGTATTTT
TRBJ1-1	few	-	TRBV15	CAASARAYSEAFF	TGTGCCGCGTCAGCTAGGGCCTATTCTGAAGCTTTCTTT
TRBJ2-7	-	-	TRBV28	CASSFRQGPYEQYF	TGTGCCAGCAGTTTCCGGCAGGGGCCCTACGAGCAGTACTTC
TRBJ2-5	-	-	TRBV10-3	CAISESNKETQYF	TGTGCCATCAGTGAGTCGAACAAAGAGACCCAGTACTTC
TRBJ2-1	-	-	TRBV30	CAWSWVGGRFNEQFF	TGTGCCTGGAGTTGGGTAGGGGGGAGATTCAATGAGCAGTTCTTC
TRBJ1-1	-	TRBD1	TRBV19	CASRAGGSEAFF	TGTGCCAGTAGGGCAGGGGGGTCTGAAGCTTTCTTT
TRBJ2-1	-	-	TRBV5-1	CASSLRVVGGTYNEQFF	TGCGCCAGCAGCTTGCGGGTGGTGGGAGGCACCTACAATGAGCAGTTCTTC
TRBJ2-3	few	TRBD2	TRBV6-1	CASSLGGLARSTDTQYF	TGTGCCAGCAGTCTAGGGGGACTAGCCCGTAGCACAGATACGCAGTATTTT
TRBJ1-2	few	-	TRBV12-3/TRBV12-4	CASSFGQGNSYTF	TGTGCCAGCAGTTTCGGTCAGGGCAATAGCTACACCTTC
TRBJ2-7	few	-	TRBV20-1	CSARGAGGVYEQYF	TGCAGTGCTAGAGGTGCCGGAGGGGTCTACGAGCAGTACTTC
TRBJ1-1	-	-	TRBV24-1	CATSDGWAEGESTEAFF	TGTGCCACCAGTGATGGATGGGCAGAGGGTGAGAGCACTGAAGCTTTCTTT
TRBJ1-1	-	-	TRBV5-1	CASSLELRGISEAFF	TGCGCCAGCAGCTTGGAGCTGAGGGGAATTTCTGAAGCTTTCTTT
TRBJ2-7	few	TRBD2	TRBV7-2	CASTSTSGSSQREQYF	TGTGCCAGCACCTCGACTAGCGGGAGTTCACAGCGGGAGCAGTACTTC
TRBJ2-7	-	-	TRBV9	CASSVGVGAASYEQYF	TGTGCCAGCAGCGTAGGTGTGGGAGCGGCCTCCTACGAGCAGTACTTC
TRBJ2-1	-	-	TRBV10-3	CAMGREPYNEQFF	TGTGCCATGGGACGGGAGCCCTACAATGAGCAGTTCTTC
TRBJ2-1	-	TRBD2	TRBV6-1	CASSQTVRASGRYIGLF	TGTGCCAGCAGCCAAACCGTCCGGGCTAGCGGGAGGTATATCGGGCTCTTC
TRBJ2-1	few	-	TRBV20-1	CSAVGRPGVDEQFF	TGCAGTGCCGTCGGACGTCCGGGGGTTGATGAGCAGTTCTTC
TRBJ2-1	-	TRBD2	TRBV6-1	CASIPLAGAINEQFF	TGTGCCAGCATCCCCCTAGCGGGAGCTATTAATGAGCAGTTCTTC
TRBJ2-7	-	-	TRBV7-9	CASSLGQEGVEQYF	TGTGCCAGCAGCTTAGGGCAGGAAGGAGTCGAGCAGTACTTC
TRBJ2-1	few	TRBD2	TRBV5-1	CASSLGASGKSRWGEQFF	TGCGCCAGCAGCTTGGGGGCTAGCGGGAAGTCCCGTTGGGGTGAGCAGTTCTTC
TRBJ1-1	few	TRBD1	TRBV7-9	CASSLATGQHGEAFF	TGTGCCAGCAGCTTAGCGACAGGGCAACACGGTGAAGCTTTCTTT
TRBJ2-5	-	TRBD2	TRBV7-8	CASSLGLASQETQYF	TGTGCCAGCAGCTTAGGACTAGCTTCTCAAGAGACCCAGTACTTC
TRBJ2-7	few	TRBD1	TRBV5-4	CASSGGGQGSKEQYF	TGTGCCAGCAGCGGCGGGGGACAGGGATCGAAAGAGCAGTACTTC
TRBJ2-3	few	TRBD1	TRBV7-2	CASSLAGTGNTDTQYF	TGTGCCAGCAGCTTAGCAGGGACAGGAAACACAGATACGCAGTATTTT
TRBJ2-7	few	TRBD2	TRBV6-6	CASSWDYRVEQYF	TGTGCCAGCAGTTGGGACTACCGTGTCGAGCAGTACTTC
TRBJ2-4	-	-	TRBV7-9	CASSLAGQNIQYF	TGTGCCAGCAGCTTAGCGGGACAAAACATTCAGTACTTC